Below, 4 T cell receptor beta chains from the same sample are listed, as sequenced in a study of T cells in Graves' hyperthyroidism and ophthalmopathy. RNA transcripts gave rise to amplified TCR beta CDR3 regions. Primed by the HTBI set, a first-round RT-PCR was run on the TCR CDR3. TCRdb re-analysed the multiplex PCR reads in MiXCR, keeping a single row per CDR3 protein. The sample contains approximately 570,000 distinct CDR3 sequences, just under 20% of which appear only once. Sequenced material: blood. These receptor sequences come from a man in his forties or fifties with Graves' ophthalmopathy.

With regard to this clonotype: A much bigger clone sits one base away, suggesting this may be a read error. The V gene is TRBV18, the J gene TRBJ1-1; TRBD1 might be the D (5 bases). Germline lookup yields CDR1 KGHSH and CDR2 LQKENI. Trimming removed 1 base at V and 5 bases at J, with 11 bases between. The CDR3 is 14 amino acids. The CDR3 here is CASSPLGRVTEAFF. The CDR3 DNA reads TGTGCCAGCTCACCACTCGGCAGGGTGACTGAAGCTTTCTTT.

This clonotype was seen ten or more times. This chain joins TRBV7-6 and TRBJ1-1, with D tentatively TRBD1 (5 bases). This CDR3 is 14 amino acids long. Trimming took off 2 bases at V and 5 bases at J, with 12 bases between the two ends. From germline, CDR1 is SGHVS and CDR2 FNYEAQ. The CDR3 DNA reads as TGTGCCAGCAGCTTAAGTCCAGGGCGTACTGAAGCTTTCTTT. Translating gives CASSLSPGRTEAFF.

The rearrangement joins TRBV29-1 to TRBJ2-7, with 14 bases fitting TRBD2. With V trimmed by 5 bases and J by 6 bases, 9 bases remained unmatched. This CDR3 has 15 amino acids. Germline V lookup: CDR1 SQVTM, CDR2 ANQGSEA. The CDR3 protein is CSVRGLAGETTEQYF. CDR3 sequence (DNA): TGCAGCGTTCGGGGACTAGCGGGGGAAACCACCGAGCAGTACTTC.

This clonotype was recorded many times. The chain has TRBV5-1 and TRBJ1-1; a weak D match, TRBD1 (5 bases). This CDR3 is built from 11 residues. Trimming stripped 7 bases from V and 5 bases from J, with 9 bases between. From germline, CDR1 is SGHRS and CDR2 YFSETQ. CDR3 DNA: TGCGCCAGCGCAGGGAGGACTGAAGCTTTCTTT. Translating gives CASAGRTEAFF. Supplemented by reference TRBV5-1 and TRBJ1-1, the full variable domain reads KAGVTQTPRYLIKTRGQQVTLSCSPISGHRSVSWYQQTPGQGLQFLFEYFSETQRNKGNFPGRFSGRQFSNSRSEMNVSTLELGDSALYLCASAGRTEAFFGQGTRLTVV.